This is a list of T cell receptor beta chains from one sample in a study of blood T cell repertoires in COVID-19. The protocol was immunoSEQ multiplex PCR, while the TCRdb copy is restricted to in-frame clones and leaves out a portion. The sample records under 250,000 clones, roughly 85% being singletons. Input material: PBMCs or T cells enriched from blood (not recorded which). These TCRs come from a woman in her thirties or forties who had been exposed to COVID-19. The CDR3 runs from the conserved cysteine through the conserved F or W. A D gene is named only where the DNA matches it firmly. Not all rows give a size; the values are once, few, many and, for expanded clones, a class.

TRBV28	TRBJ2-1	.	TRBD2	CASRPRLGRTSGVDEQFF	TGTGCCAGCAGACCCAGACTAGGCAGGACTAGCGGGGTAGATGAGCAGTTCTTC
TRBV28	TRBJ1-2	.	TRBD1	CASSFGDRANGYTF	TGTGCCAGCAGTTTTGGGGACAGGGCTAATGGCTACACCTTC
TRBV7-3	TRBJ2-1	.	TRBD2	CASSLETSGEGEQFF	TGTGCCAGCAGCTTAGAGACTAGCGGGGAAGGTGAGCAGTTCTTC
TRBV19	TRBJ1-2	.	.	CASSMSPIYGYTF	TGTGCCAGTAGTATGTCCCCCATCTATGGCTACACCTTC
TRBV7-2	TRBJ1-1	once	.	CASSAGGGAGTEAFF	TGTGCCAGCAGCGCTGGGGGGGGCGCGGGCACTGAAGCTTTCTTT
TRBV29-1	TRBJ1-1	.	TRBD1	CSVEVGTGGSGAFF	TGCAGCGTTGAAGTGGGAACAGGGGGAAGTGGAGCTTTCTTT
TRBV6-6	TRBJ2-3	.	TRBD1	CASSRTGKTDTQYF	TGTGCCAGCAGCAGGACAGGGAAAACAGATACGCAGTATTTT
TRBV5-1	TRBJ2-5	.	.	CASSFQSQEETQYF	TGCGCCAGCAGCTTTCAAAGTCAGGAAGAGACCCAGTACTTC
TRBV19	TRBJ1-5	.	.	CASSISWGPRSNQPQHF	TGTGCCAGTAGTATATCGTGGGGCCCTAGAAGCAATCAGCCCCAGCATTTT
TRBV28	TRBJ1-2	many	.	CASSSGWGSGGYTF	TGTGCCAGCAGCTCAGGTTGGGGATCGGGGGGCTACACCTTC
TRBV3-1/TRBV3-2	TRBJ2-1	.	TRBD2	CASSSGLAGVSSYNEQFF	TGTGCCAGCAGCTCCGGACTAGCGGGGGTTTCCTCCTACAATGAGCAGTTCTTC
TRBV5-1	TRBJ1-6	.	.	CASSMTQGPSYNSPLHF	TGCGCCAGCAGCATGACGCAGGGGCCTTCATATAATTCACCCCTCCACTTT
TRBV14	TRBJ2-1	once	TRBD2	CASSQDNWLAGDNEQFF	TGTGCCAGCAGCCAAGATAATTGGCTAGCGGGGGACAATGAGCAGTTCTTC
TRBV6-6	TRBJ2-7	.	TRBD1	CASIPGQGAHEQYF	TGTGCCAGCATCCCGGGACAGGGGGCTCACGAGCAGTACTTC
TRBV9	TRBJ1-2	.	.	CASSASGDNYGYTF	TGTGCCAGCAGCGCATCAGGGGATAACTATGGCTACACCTTC
TRBV6-5	TRBJ1-2	.	.	CASSYSFGVGNYGYTF	TGTGCCAGCAGTTATAGTTTCGGGGTTGGTAACTATGGCTACACCTTC
TRBV7-3	TRBJ2-1	.	.	CASSLVASYNEQFF	TGTGCCAGCAGCTTAGTGGCCAGTTACAATGAGCAGTTCTTC
TRBV19	TRBJ1-5	few	.	CASSRDYQPQHF	TGTGCCAGTAGTAGGGACTACCAGCCCCAGCATTTT
TRBV28	TRBJ1-5	.	.	CASSWQGNNQPQHF	TGTGCCAGCAGTTGGCAGGGAAACAATCAGCCCCAGCATTTT
TRBV7-3	TRBJ2-1	once	TRBD2	CASSPGTSGGARQFF	TGTGCCAGCAGCCCCGGGACTAGCGGGGGGGCGCGCCAGTTCTTC
TRBV18	TRBJ1-2	.	TRBD1	CASSKDRDGYTF	TGTGCCAGCTCCAAGGACAGGGATGGCTACACCTTC
TRBV19	TRBJ1-4	.	.	CASSIGGQFGEKLFF	TGTGCCAGTAGTATCGGGGGGCAGTTCGGTGAAAAACTGTTTTTT